This T cell receptor (beta chain) originates from a study of cytomegalovirus exposure and HLA in healthy donors listed by TCRdb under 2017. Regarding the complete study: According to an earlier analysis of 587 of the donors, about 190 million T cells yielded 90 million to 130 million unique TCR beta sequences and around 300 Gb of sequence data. Around 320 gigabases of sequencing data and around 87 million unique TCR sequences were included in an early release covering under 650 HLA-typed donors. Of the roughly 390 genotyped donors, about 80% fell in the genetic ancestry cluster associated with self-reported Caucasian donors. The study aimed to test whether cataloging public T cell receptors could reveal signatures of past pathogen exposure. The study used immunosequencing to profile the T cell repertoires of more than 650 subjects and linked those repertoires to cytomegalovirus serostatus. Besides the first cohort of 550 to 750 subjects, a separate validation cohort made up of roughly 130 different subjects was used. The study combined high-throughput TCR immunosequencing, statistical association of individual TCRs with disease status, and machine learning to predict cytomegalovirus infection status. A later analysis re-examined previously published TCR beta repertoires from just over 650 donors and added high-resolution HLA genotyping to investigate patterns of TCR occurrence. The later analysis used no new phenotypic data to find candidate immune exposures, relying instead on TCR beta sequences and their occurrence across donors. In an earlier analysis of roughly 540 of the donors, high-throughput TCR beta sequencing was used to judge whether each TCR beta V gene segment behaved as functional or pseudogenic. Donor age, sex, ethnicity and CMV serostatus were compiled alongside the repertoire data. Genome-wide SNP genotypes for about 60% of the roughly 700 donors were used in a later genetic analysis, which treated that subset as a discovery cohort. All discovery cohort repertoires had been generated using a single sequencing platform. Class I and class II HLA loci were covered by the typing at four-digit resolution. The number of typed donors differed by locus: about 629-640 for A, B, C, DRB1 and DQB1; some 500 for DQA1; about 600 for DPA1; and some 430 for DPB1. Because of strong linkage in the cohort, five DR-DQ haplotypes were treated as single units for association and clustering. On average, over 200,000 unique TCR beta nucleotide sequences were sequenced per donor among more than 350 genotyped donors of the cohort, with around 19% of those sequences being non-productive. Beyond this particular receptor, the publication reports: According to a later analysis, parvovirus B19, influenza, CMV and Epstein-Barr virus appeared linked to several top co-occurrence clusters. The earlier analysis of 587 of the donors excluded roughly 17 rarely observed V segments, including chromosome 9 orphons, because counts were too low. The classifier was reported to diagnose cytomegalovirus status with high specificity and sensitivity in both the original and validation cohorts. In a later genetic analysis, fewer N-insertions in productive TCRs were reported among donors in an Asian-associated ancestry cluster than the roughly 710-donor mean. Because HLA typing was missing for some donors at each locus, association tests included only the typed subset. Most TCR sequences were observed very rarely across donors, whereas some public TCRs were present in many individuals. The only immune exposure information available for the cohort was CMV serostatus. It was suggested by the authors that the approach could potentially be generalized to other disease states and immunological phenotypes. In an earlier analysis of some 540 of the donors, most TCR beta V segments appeared in productive rearrangements about 90% or about 30% of the time, broadly matching IMGT annotations. A group of highly shared sequence variants was considered likely to be a technical artifact of the sequencing pipeline. In the study, approximately 160 TCR beta chains were listed as associated with cytomegalovirus. A further reported finding was that TCR beta sequences accurately predicted the HLA-A and HLA-B alleles for most subjects in the first cohort. A later analysis found that most CMV-associated TCR beta chains appeared HLA-restricted, with HLA associations seemingly driven largely by CMV exposure. Sequencing depth was assumed to be roughly uniform across donors in the presence/absence analyses, though that assumption may not hold. Correlated functional status among segregating V segments might reflect linkage disequilibrium, but an unknown experimental factor could not be ruled out. Assigning TCR associations to individual alleles was difficult when HLA alleles, especially DR and DQ, strongly co-occurred. V-gene and J-gene trimming of TCR beta chains was associated with a missense DCLRE1C variant in a later genetic analysis, and the association was replicated in an independent cohort. A later analysis found that HLA-associated TCR beta chains were more clonally expanded and had lower generation probabilities than equally common non-associated chains. Some IMGT-functional V segments, including TRBV6-2 and TRBV6-3, could not be distinguished by the 87-base-pair reads and were therefore excluded. In a later analysis, TCR association rates were found to vary across HLA loci, with the most associated TCRs seen for DRB1 alleles and the fewest for HLA-C alleles. This cohort had only TCR beta chains sequenced, and the lack of alpha or paired-chain data limited which features could be detected. A few of the identified cytomegalovirus-associated TCR beta chains were confirmed in vitro to be specific for cytomegalovirus antigens. Specific HLA alleles were associated with more than 15,000 TCR beta sequences at a false discovery rate of 0.05 in a later analysis.

In total, roughly 670 healthy bone marrow donors made up the cohort. Cohort members were all nominally healthy when sampled, although unrecorded immune exposures were likely present. The donor was CMV seronegative and was included in the group of about 400 seronegative cohort members. A peripheral blood sample was collected from each donor, and TCR beta sequencing was performed on peripheral blood mononuclear cells. Genomic DNA extraction from the blood cell samples was performed with the Qiagen DNeasy Blood Extraction Kit. The CDR3 has 17 amino acids, counting the end cysteine and phenylalanine. This entry keeps only the CDR3 DNA: 51 bases, framed from base 1. According to the germline V gene, CDR1 reads SNHLY and CDR2 reads FYNNEI. The V end loses 6 bases and the J end loses 0 bases, and a stretch of 19 bases separates them. The library came from the immunoSEQ multiplex PCR assay. The multiplex PCR relied on a mix of 60 forward primers for TCR Vbeta segments and 13 reverse primers for TCR Jbeta segments. A multiplex PCR assay on genomic DNA amplified the CDR3 region of rearranged TCR beta genes. On the Illumina HiSeq System, the amplified TCR beta libraries were sequenced as 87-base-pair reads. In the paper's pipeline: A later analysis counted some 80 million unique TCR beta chains across the 666 repertoires, and 10 million to 12 million of these chains were shared by at least two donors. Raw reads were error-corrected and collapsed into unique sequences with a nearest-neighbor algorithm that merged closely related sequences to remove PCR and sequencing errors. To assign V, D and J gene segments, CDR3 sequences were aligned to IMGT reference sequences. For a sequence to be retained, a match of at least six nucleotides to both a V gene segment and a J gene segment was required. Rearrangements were called productive when the CDR3 lacked stop codons and stayed in frame with V and J; all others were non-productive. Following IMGT convention, CDR3 was defined as the stretch from the second conserved V-encoded cysteine up to the conserved J-encoded phenylalanine. The earlier analysis of about 610 of the donors excluded sequences that lacked an unambiguous match to a single V gene segment. In an earlier analysis of roughly 600 of the donors, a V segment was called functional when productive rearrangements were above 56.7%, and segregating when the standard deviation between donors exceeded 5%. A statistical classification framework was developed to diagnose cytomegalovirus status using the catalog of TCR beta chain sequences. A later analysis assigned V and J genes by comparing TCR nucleotide sequences with IMGT/GENE-DB human TR gene sequences. Using the TCRdist pipeline, a later analysis assigned CDR3 sequences along with most-parsimonious VDJ recombination scenarios. In a later analysis, each TCR beta chain was defined by its CDR3 amino acid sequence together with its V-gene family, and reads lacking a unique V-gene family were excluded. To address suspected cross-contamination and a sequencing artifact, a later analysis removed some 620 highly shared, low-generation-probability nucleotide sequences. For each public chain, a later analysis derived a clonal expansion index from normalized ranks of inferred template counts within each repertoire. Generation probabilities in a later analysis came from a VDJ recombination model fitted to out-of-frame rearrangements, and those results were checked against IGoR. Hypergeometric tests were used in a later analysis to score TCR-TCR, TCR-HLA and TCR-CMV co-occurrence, with a repertoire-size bias correction applied to the TCR pairs. False discovery rates were estimated in a later analysis by permuting HLA or CMV assignments 20 times. In a later analysis, co-occurring TCRs were grouped with DBSCAN, and TCRdist sequence similarity was added when clustering was performed within HLA-allele-positive subsets. Repertoires with fewer than 30,000 or more than 120,000 public chains were left out of co-occurrence clustering, as were four to six repertoires with anomalous nucleotide sharing. The table was pulled from immuneACCESS by TCRdb, which kept in-frame rearrangements only. Such tables lose some clones; where checked, under half of the loss comes from unresolved V genes, and the rest has no known cause. The V and J calls and clone size come from that table; D and trimming were worked out from the DNA. Here the sample has just over 150,000 clones; under 90% occur a single time. The ten largest clones take up 1.5% to 2% of the sample.

This clone has only one observation. Its antigen target is currently unknown. No per-base quality is available; no much larger clone lies one base away. What was sequenced was PBMCs. The clonotype originates from a man aged 18 to 29 in good health and CMV-seronegative. The rearranged chain carries TRBV2 and TRBJ2-3; TRBD1 is perhaps the D gene, given 6 matching bases. The CDR3 region reads CASSLGQLNPSTDTQYF. The nucleotides are TGTGCCAGCAGCCTTGGACAGCTTAACCCTAGCACAGATACGCAGTATTTT.